The source of this T cell receptor (beta chain) is a study of blood T cells in healthy people across ages. Next came a second PCR, run for roughly 6 to 11 cycles, which used a sample-barcoded 5' primer along with a J-beta primer mix. From the 5' RACE reads, TCRdb called clonotypes with MiXCR, one entry per CDR3 protein. Among 750,000 to 950,000 distinct CDR3 sequences listed, 25% to 30% were seen once. The germline V gene encodes CDR1 DFQATT and CDR2 SNEGSKA (reference sequence). Trimming shortened V by 3 bases and J by 4 bases, and 9 bases separated the two germline ends. The CDR3 consists of 13 residues. Study results and caveats: Long-lived donors exceeded aged donors in naive CD4+ cells and diversity.

This clonotype has ten or more counts. Antigen: not known. This sample also appeared in a second study, on T cells of mothers and their children.

The J gene is TRBJ1-4, the V gene TRBV20-1, with D uncertain. The specimen was blood. The receptor was isolated from a woman between 35 and 50 years old in good health. Here the CDR3 reads CSASLGFNEKLFF. The CDR3 DNA reads TGCAGTGCTAGTTTGGGGTTTAATGAAAAACTGTTTTTT.